The 15 T cell receptor beta chains presented below share a single source sample, sequenced in a study of blood T cell repertoires in COVID-19. Profiled with immunoSEQ multiplex PCR; TCRdb holds only in-frame clones, not every one. The sample lists around 210,000 clones; roughly 75% were seen once. The material sequenced was peripheral blood. These receptors all come from a woman in her 70s with acute or convalescent COVID-19.

The sample holds a few counts of this clone. V usage is TRBV7-9 and J usage is TRBJ2-1, with TRBD1 as a possible D gene (5 bases). CDR3 length equals 10 residues. Trimming pared 8 bases from V and 9 bases from J, leaving 8 bases between. Germline CDR1 reads SEHNR; CDR2 reads FQNEAQ (reference sequence). The chain's CDR3 is CASSQGEQFF. Written as DNA, the CDR3 is TGTGCCAGCTCGCAGGGTGAGCAGTTCTTC.

The gene calls are TRBV2 and TRBJ2-5, with 7 bases matching TRBD1. There are 14 residues in the CDR3. With 4 bases clipped from V and 0 bases from J, the junction kept 2 bases outside the gene matches. Germline CDR1 SNHLY, CDR2 FYNNEI. CDR3 DNA sequence: TGTGCCAGCAGTGGGACAGGATACCAAGAGACCCAGTACTTC. Translating gives CASSGTGYQETQYF.

V is TRBV30 and J is TRBJ1-1; 7 positions match TRBD1. The CDR3 runs 14 residues. The junction had 6 bases not matched to a gene; V was cut back by 1 base and J by 4 bases. Germline V gives CDR1 GTSNPN, CDR2 SVGIG (reference sequence). CDR3 sequence reads: CAWSGPDRLTEAFF. CDR3 sequence (DNA): TGTGCCTGGAGTGGGCCGGACAGGCTCACTGAAGCTTTCTTT.

This clone was seen just once. This chain connects TRBV28 to TRBJ2-7; perhaps TRBD2 as D (6 bases). CDR1 and CDR2 from the germline V gene are MDHEN and SYDVKM. The ends were cut back, 7 bases at V and 2 bases at J, with 36 bases in the middle. The CDR3 sequence is 21 residues long. CDR3 residues: CASTTLTPAQGLARTTYEQYF. In DNA, the CDR3 is TGTGCCAGCACCACGTTGACCCCCGCCCAAGGGCTAGCGCGTACAACCTACGAGCAGTACTTC.

This clone was detected once. This chain links TRBV7-2 with TRBJ1-2; D is uncertain. V was trimmed by 2 bases and J by 4 bases, leaving 14 bases between them. CDR1 and CDR2 from the germline V gene are SGHTA and FQGNSA. This CDR3 is built from 15 residues. The CDR3 reads CASSLFGSSGYGYTF. In nucleotides, the CDR3 is TGTGCCAGCAGCTTATTCGGGTCGTCGGGCTATGGCTACACCTTC.

The chain employs TRBV13 and TRBJ2-7; TRBD2 agrees at 9 bases. From germline, CDR1 is PRHDT and CDR2 FYEKMQ (reference sequence). The length of the CDR3 is 19 residues. V lost 2 bases, J lost 2 bases, and 16 bases stayed unmatched. The CDR3 is CASSLRDRPTSGTPYEQYF. In nucleotides, the CDR3 is TGTGCCAGCAGCTTACGGGACCGGCCGACTAGCGGAACCCCCTACGAGCAGTACTTC.

This sequence joins TRBV6-4 and TRBJ2-2, with TRBD2 matching 7 bases. The junction had 8 bases not matched to a gene; V was cut back by 0 bases and J by 7 bases. The CDR3 totals 16 residues. The germline gives CDR1 MRHNA, CDR2 SNTAGT. Here the CDR3 reads CASSDSAGTGGGELFF. The DNA for the CDR3 is TGTGCCAGCAGTGACTCAGCGGGGACCGGGGGCGGGGAGCTGTTTTTT.

The V call is TRBV19, the J call TRBJ1-2, with 11 bases that match TRBD1. Germline-derived CDR1 and CDR2 are LNHDA and SQIVND (reference sequence). CDR3 length equals 16 residues. Unmatched junction bases numbered 10, after V lost 5 bases and J lost 5 bases. CDR3: CASSAGQGALNYGYTF. The CDR3 bases are TGTGCCAGTAGTGCTGGACAGGGGGCTTTAAATTATGGCTACACCTTC. Filled out from reference TRBV19 and TRBJ1-2, the complete variable domain reads DGGITQSPKYLFRKEGQNVTLSCEQNLNHDAMYWYRQDPGQGLRLIYYSQIVNDFQKGDIAEGYSVSREKKESFPLTVTSAQKNPTAFYLCASSAGQGALNYGYTFGSGTRLTVV.

V gene TRBV5-1 combines with J gene TRBJ1-1, with 8 positions matching TRBD1. Unmatched junction bases numbered 10, after V lost 4 bases and J lost 2 bases. This CDR3 has 16 amino acids. Germline loops: CDR1 SGHRS, CDR2 YFSETQ. The chain's CDR3 is CASSLRTGSANTEAFF. Here the CDR3 DNA reads TGCGCCAGCAGCCTAAGGACAGGGTCCGCCAACACTGAAGCTTTCTTT.

This chain joins TRBV6-5 and TRBJ2-5; possible D gene TRBD2, 5 bases. Germline CDR1 reads MNHEY; CDR2 reads SVGAGI. CDR3 length: 14 residues. V lost 6 bases, J lost 5 bases, and 16 bases lay in between. In DNA, the CDR3 is TGTGCCAGCAGGGAGCCCCGGGGTTACGAGACCCAGTACTTC. Translating it yields CASREPRGYETQYF.

The chain recombines TRBV9 with TRBJ2-2; 7 bases align to TRBD1. Trimming at V came to 4 bases and at J to 0 bases, leaving 15 bases not matched to a gene. The germline CDR1 and CDR2 sequences are SGDLS and YYNGEE. The CDR3 loop spans 19 amino acids. The CDR3 DNA reads as TGTGCCAGCAGCAGCTGGGACAGAACGAAACGGGCGAACACCGGGGAGCTGTTTTTT. As protein: CASSSWDRTKRANTGELFF. The complete variable domain, with remaining parts taken from reference TRBV9 and TRBJ2-2, reads DSGVTQTPKHLITATGQRVTLRCSPRSGDLSVYWYQQSLDQGLQFLIQYYNGEERAKGNILERFSAQQFPDLHSELNLSSLELGDSALYFCASSSWDRTKRANTGELFFGEGSRLTVL.

The chain employs TRBV6-6 and TRBJ1-3, with no clear D. The germline V gene has CDR1 MNHNY and CDR2 SVGAGI (reference sequence). There are 15 residues in the CDR3. V was pared by 0 bases and J by 7 bases, with 13 bases between. The CDR3 loop is CASSYSPGLGNTIYF. For the CDR3, the DNA is TGTGCCAGCAGTTACTCCCCGGGGTTGGGGAACACCATATATTTT.

V usage is TRBV2 and J usage is TRBJ2-7, with 11 bases lining up with TRBD2. The CDR3 length is 13 residues. From germline, CDR1 is SNHLY and CDR2 FYNNEI. Germline trimming cut 11 bases from V and 0 bases from J; bases unmatched to any gene: 3. The CDR3 here is CAGTSGTSYEQYF. For the CDR3, the DNA is TGTGCCGGGACTAGCGGAACCTCCTACGAGCAGTACTTC.

This clone was seen only a few times. The chain links TRBV19 to TRBJ1-5; the D is unclear. The V end was cut by 5 bases, the J end by 5 bases, with 13 bases between. Germline-derived CDR1 and CDR2 are LNHDA and SQIVND (reference sequence). The CDR3 runs to 14 residues. CDR3 sequence reads: CASSPDTIHQPQHF. The CDR3 DNA sequence: TGTGCCAGTAGTCCCGACACAATCCATCAGCCCCAGCATTTT.

Of note for this clone: The sample holds other DNA sequences that translate to the same CDR3. This rearrangement joins TRBV18 to TRBJ2-1, with 10 bases fitting TRBD2. V was pared by 2 bases and J by 3 bases, with 1 base of the junction left unmatched. The germline CDR1 and CDR2 sequences are KGHSH and LQKENI. There are 15 residues in the CDR3. The CDR3 reads CASSPLAGGYNEQFF. CDR3 in DNA: TGTGCCAGCTCACCATTAGCGGGAGGCTACAATGAGCAGTTCTTC. Supplemented by reference TRBV18 and TRBJ2-1, the full variable domain reads NAGVMQNPRHLVRRRGQEARLRCSPMKGHSHVYWYRQLPEEGLKFMVYLQKENIIDESGMPKERFSAEFPKEGPSILRIQQVVRGDSAAYFCASSPLAGGYNEQFFGPGTRLTVL.